This T cell receptor beta chain was captured by sequencing in a study of T cell responses to AZD1222 COVID-19 vaccine (dated by TCRdb to the early 2020s). Broadly, across the study: Because spike-specific TCR depth and breadth did not differ between the two schedules, AZD1222 recipients who got a second dose at roughly 4 weeks were pooled with those who got a second dose at roughly 12 weeks. TCR sequencing covered more than 230 trial participants: about 210 given two doses of AZD1222 and approximately 26 given two doses of MenACWY control vaccine. Trial participants were enrolled into age subgroups of 18-55, 56-69 and 70-plus years, which contained about 150, 27 and 61 TCR-sequenced participants, respectively.

CDR1 and CDR2 (SNHLY, FYNNEI) derive from the germline V gene. Including cysteine and phenylalanine, the CDR3 has 16 amino acids. Just the 48-base CDR3 DNA is kept, in frame starting at base 1. Trimming removed 1 base from V and 1 base from J; the gene matches leave 0 bases unexplained. The research as a whole found: Participants were mostly white British and included more females than males, and it was suggested by the authors that clonal diversity may have been underestimated. After two AZD1222 doses, spike-specific TCR breadth and depth were significantly higher than at day 0 and than in MenACWY recipients. The 56-69-year group was small, and its depth increase did not reach significance, likely because of low power. Because no samples from the day 14 peak response were available, repertoires could be characterized only after the peak T cell response. Nearly half of unique spike-specific TCRs reportedly recognized epitopes outside regions mutated in the B.1.351 and B.1.1.7 variants. Only 5 to 7 AZD1222 recipients were SARS-CoV-2 seropositive at baseline, limiting conclusions about previously exposed vaccinees. The whole spike protein was spanned by vaccine-associated CD4 TCRs, and dominant responses were seen in regions 160-218 and 743-854.

The time point label, read with the paper, signifies: baseline before first vaccination. Vaccinee samples came from UK trials COV001 and COV002, including a single-blind randomized controlled phase 2/3 trial of AZD1222 (ChAdOx1 nCoV-19) in healthy adults. For TCRbeta chain sequencing, PBMC samples were collected from trial participants at day 0 and at day 28 after the second dose. On this clone: No antigen is known for it. Nothing much larger sits one base from this clone, and base qualities are not available.

The CDR3 regions of human TCRbeta chains were subjected to immunosequencing. Processing in the source paper ran as follows. TCRs in the repertoires were compared against a reference library of SARS-CoV-2-specific TCRs that had been generated with the MIRA antigen-specificity platform. Breadth was defined as the fraction of unique TCRs that were SARS-CoV-2-associated. Depth was defined as the fraction of total T cells that were SARS-CoV-2-associated. Using the MIRA data, each spike-specific TCR was assigned both to the spike region to which the TCR was reactive and to a CD4 or CD8 class. Log10-transformed breadth and depth values were compared by one-way ANOVA with Sidak's multiple comparisons tests. TCRdb provides this immuneACCESS table in a form limited to in-frame rearrangements. Some clones are lacking; in checked studies, under half of them reflect an unresolved V gene, and why the rest are absent is not known. V, J and clone size reflect that table, while D and trimming were determined from the DNA. In this sample the table shows tens of thousands of clones, approximately 84% of which occur a single time. The leading ten clones occupy roughly 27% of the sample.

This specimen was peripheral blood, taken on day 0 of AZD1222 vaccination. This TCR was sampled from an adult in good health. The sequence joins TRBV2 to TRBJ2-5; 13 bases in the middle match TRBD2. The sequenced DNA: TGTGCCAGCAGTGAAGGACTAGCGGGAGGCCAAGAGACCCAGTACTTC. Protein translation: CASSEGLAGGQETQYF.